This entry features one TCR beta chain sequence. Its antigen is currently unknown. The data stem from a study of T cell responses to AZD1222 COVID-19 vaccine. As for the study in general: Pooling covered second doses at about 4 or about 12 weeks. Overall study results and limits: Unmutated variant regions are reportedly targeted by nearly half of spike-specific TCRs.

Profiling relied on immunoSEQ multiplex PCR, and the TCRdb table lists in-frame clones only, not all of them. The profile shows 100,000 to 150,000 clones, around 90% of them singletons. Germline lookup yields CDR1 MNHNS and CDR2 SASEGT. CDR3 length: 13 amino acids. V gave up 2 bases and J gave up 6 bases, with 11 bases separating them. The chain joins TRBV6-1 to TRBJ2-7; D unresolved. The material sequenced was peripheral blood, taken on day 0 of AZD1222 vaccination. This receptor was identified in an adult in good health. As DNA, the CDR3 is TGTGCCAGCAGTGAATCCCCGACGGGCGAGCAGTACTTC. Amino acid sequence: CASSESPTGEQYF.